Presented here are 27 T cell receptor beta chains from one specimen sequenced in a study of cytomegalovirus exposure and HLA in healthy donors. The table came from immunoSEQ multiplex PCR; TCRdb's copy has only in-frame clones and leaves some out. This table has 260,000 or so clones, 70% to 90% appearing once. The specimen was PBMCs. The receptors were sampled from a woman under 30 in good health and CMV-seronegative.

The rearrangement uses TRBV6-6 and TRBJ2-1, with 9 bases aligning to TRBD1. Germline CDR1 MNHNY, CDR2 SVGAGI (reference sequence). This CDR3 region has 15 residues. V trimming: 9 bases; J trimming: 2 bases; junction bases outside the gene matches: 8. The CDR3 nucleotides are TGTGCCAGTGCGGCCGGGACAGGGACCTACAATGAGCAGTTCTTC. Residues: CASAAGTGTYNEQFF.

The V call is TRBV10-3, the J call TRBJ1-5; D gene unclear. V was trimmed by 5 bases and J by 1 base, leaving 18 bases between them. CDR1 is ENHRY and CDR2 is SYGVKD in the germline V gene. The CDR3 runs to 17 residues. The CDR3 nucleotides read TGTGCCATCAGTACCCACCCCGGCAGGTTAAGCAATCAGCCCCAGCATTTT. It translates to CAISTHPGRLSNQPQHF.

The CDR3 DNA sequence: TGTGCCATCAGTGCCATGCTACCGGGACAGGGCGGCTATGGCTACACCTTC. It yields the protein CAISAMLPGQGGYGYTF. The V call is TRBV10-3, the J call TRBJ1-2; the match to TRBD1 covers 9 bases. Germline V CDR1 and CDR2: ENHRY, SYGVKD. Losses at the gene ends were 4 bases for V and 4 bases for J; bases not matched to a gene: 13. CDR3 length: 17 residues.

The chain carries TRBV6-4 and TRBJ2-1; the D is unclear. This CDR3 comprises 14 residues. Germline V CDR1 and CDR2: MRHNA, SNTAGT. V lost 2 bases to trimming and J lost 6 bases, with 11 bases between them. The CDR3 DNA is TGTGCCAGCAGTGACGGCCAGAACCTCAATGAGCAGTTCTTC. Encoded protein: CASSDGQNLNEQFF.

The V and J genes are TRBV9 and TRBJ1-4, with 7 nucleotides matching TRBD1. Germline V gene lookup returns CDR1 SGDLS and CDR2 YYNGEE. Germline trimming cut 7 bases from V and 7 bases from J; bases unmatched to any gene: 7. The CDR3 is 13 amino acids. This chain's CDR3 is CASQDRNGEKLFF. The CDR3 nucleotides read TGTGCCAGCCAGGACAGGAACGGTGAAAAACTGTTTTTT.

The J gene is TRBJ2-7, the V gene TRBV29-1; possible D gene TRBD2, 5 bases. The CDR3 consists of 13 residues. Per germline, CDR1 SQVTM and CDR2 ANQGSEA. V lost 1 base and J lost 7, with 14 bases in between. The CDR3 DNA follows: TGCAGCGTTGAAGTGGGGAGAGGGTATGAGCAGTACTTC. Its protein product is CSVEVGRGYEQYF.

V usage is TRBV2 and J usage is TRBJ2-7, with D maybe TRBD1 (6 bases). The CDR3 loop spans 15 amino acids. V dropped 7 bases and J dropped 3 bases, with 19 bases sitting between them. Per the germline V gene, CDR1 is SNHLY and CDR2 is FYNNEI. The CDR3 region is CASKFQQGQGYEQYF. DNA for the CDR3: TGTGCCAGCAAATTCCAACAGGGTCAGGGCTACGAGCAGTACTTC.

V gene TRBV19 combines with J gene TRBJ2-2; D is perhaps TRBD2 (6 bases). V lost 9 bases and J 3 bases, leaving 17 bases between the germline ends. CDR3 length equals 15 residues. CDR1 is LNHDA and CDR2 is SQIVND in the germline V gene (reference sequence). CDR3 region: CASLGGKGYTGELFF. CDR3 sequence (DNA): TGTGCCAGCCTTGGAGGGAAGGGGTACACCGGGGAGCTGTTTTTT.

The genes are TRBV29-1 and TRBJ1-4; possibly TRBD1 for D (5 bases). Trimming took 4 bases from V and 8 from J, leaving 14 bases between them. In germline, CDR1 is SQVTM, CDR2 ANQGSEA. The CDR3 spans 13 residues. CDR3 nucleotide sequence: TGCAGCGTTGCCCTCAGGGTAGGGGAAAAACTGTTTTTT. Translating it yields CSVALRVGEKLFF.

The chain is built from TRBV28 and TRBJ1-2; 7 bases match TRBD1. Germline values: CDR1 MDHEN, CDR2 SYDVKM. The CDR3 spans 15 residues. V was pared by 7 bases and J by 3 bases, with 11 bases of the junction left unmatched. CDR3 coding DNA: TGTGCCAGCACCGCTGAGGGACAGCCACACTATGGCTACACCTTC. This encodes CASTAEGQPHYGYTF.

The V gene is TRBV14, the J gene TRBJ2-7; weak D call: TRBD1 (6 bases). CDR3 length equals 16 residues. Trimming stripped 0 bases from V and 1 base from J, with 13 bases between. Looked up from germline, CDR1 is SGHDN and CDR2 is FVKESK. The chain's CDR3 is CASSQEVGQESYEQYF. The CDR3 DNA is TGTGCCAGCAGCCAAGAAGTGGGACAAGAGTCCTACGAGCAGTACTTC. The full variable domain, with the rest looked up from reference TRBV14 and TRBJ2-7, is EAGVTQFPSHSVIEKGQTVTLRCDPISGHDNLYWYRRVMGKEIKFLLHFVKESKQDESGMPNNRFLAERTGGTYSTLKVQPAELEDSGVYFCASSQEVGQESYEQYFGPGTRLTVT.

The chain combines TRBV19 with TRBJ2-7; D gene ambiguous. CDR1 is LNHDA, CDR2 SQIVND, per germline (reference sequence). The CDR3 spans 13 residues. V lost 3 bases and J 1 base, leaving 7 bases between the germline ends. The CDR3 spells CASSIGPSYEQYF. The DNA for the CDR3 is TGTGCCAGTAGTATTGGGCCGTCCTACGAGCAGTACTTC.

The chain carries TRBV28 and TRBJ2-7; D is ambiguous. The V gene lost 6 bases and the J gene lost 6 bases, with 21 bases spanning the gap. Germline V gene lookup returns CDR1 MDHEN and CDR2 SYDVKM. The CDR3 loop spans 15 amino acids. The CDR3 sequence is CASSILTSQKAEQYF. The DNA of the CDR3 is TGTGCCAGCAGCATATTGACTTCTCAGAAGGCCGAGCAGTACTTC.

This sequence joins TRBV6-6 and TRBJ2-7; 8 nucleotides agree with TRBD1. The ends lost 4 bases at V and 0 bases at J; junction bases unmatched: 5. Germline V gene data show CDR1 as MNHNY and CDR2 as SVGAGI (reference sequence). This CDR3 has 15 amino acids. As DNA, the CDR3 is TGTGCCAGCAGTTTCCCCGGGACAGGCTCCTACGAGCAGTACTTC. It codes for CASSFPGTGSYEQYF.

This clone came up a few times. This chain uses TRBV4-3 with TRBJ1-1; tentative D call: TRBD1 (5 bases). CDR1 LGHNA and CDR2 YSLEER come from the germline V gene. V was clipped by 0 bases and J by 4 bases, with 9 bases between them. This CDR3 is 14 amino acids long. The CDR3 DNA follows: TGCGCCAGCAGCCAAGATGGGGGGGGCACTGAAGCTTTCTTT. Its protein is CASSQDGGGTEAFF.

This clone showed up just once. The chain employs TRBV11-2 and TRBJ2-7, with D possibly matching TRBD1 (5 bases). Germline CDR1 and CDR2: SGHAT and FQNNGV. The CDR3 runs to 14 residues. V dropped 2 bases and J dropped 2 bases, with 10 bases sitting between them. Written as DNA, the CDR3 is TGTGCCAGCAGCTTAAGGGGCAGAACCTACGAGCAGTACTTC. The encoded protein is CASSLRGRTYEQYF.

V usage is TRBV12-5 and J usage is TRBJ2-3; D is unclear. The length of the CDR3 is 11 residues. Germline lookup yields CDR1 LGHNT and CDR2 FRNRAP. The germline V and J ends were trimmed by 1 base and 6 bases, with 2 bases remaining between them. CDR3 protein: CASGLADTQYF. CDR3 nucleotide sequence: TGTGCTAGTGGTTTGGCGGATACGCAGTATTTT. The variable domain in full, with the rest retrieved from reference TRBV12-5 and TRBJ2-3, is DARVTQTPRHKVTEMGQEVTMRCQPILGHNTVFWYRQTMMQGLELLAYFRNRAPLDDSGMPKDRFSAEMPDATLATLKIQPSEPRDSAVYFCASGLADTQYFGPGTRLTVL.

This clone was recorded only once. The rearrangement links TRBV27 to TRBJ2-7, with D possibly matching TRBD2 (6 bases). Germline-derived CDR1 and CDR2 are MNHEY and SMNVEV (reference sequence). V gave up 2 bases and J gave up 2 bases, with 13 bases separating them. The length of the CDR3 is 15 residues. The CDR3 nucleotides are TGTGCCAGCAGTTTAAAGGGTGGGGGGACCTACGAGCAGTACTTC. This sequence encodes CASSLKGGGTYEQYF.

J is TRBJ2-3 and V is TRBV11-3; tentative D call: TRBD1 (6 bases). Germline CDR1 SGHNT, CDR2 YENEEA. V shed 4 bases and J shed 4 bases, with 18 bases lying between them. The CDR3 has 16 residues. The CDR3 sequence is CASSSGRGGVPDTQYF. As DNA, the CDR3 is TGTGCCAGCAGCTCAGGACGAGGGGGTGTTCCAGATACGCAGTATTTT.

The V call is TRBV7-6, the J call TRBJ2-7; D might be TRBD2 (6 bases). The germline V and J ends were trimmed by 1 base and 4 bases, with 20 bases remaining between them. The CDR3 sequence is 17 residues long. Germline CDR1 SGHVS, CDR2 FNYEAQ. This CDR3 is CASSLGGLRWEVYEQYF. The DNA of the CDR3 is TGTGCCAGCAGCTTAGGGGGCCTAAGGTGGGAGGTATACGAGCAGTACTTC. The full variable domain, rest sourced from reference TRBV7-6 and TRBJ2-7, is GAGVSQSPRYKVTKRGQDVALRCDPISGHVSLYWYRQALGQGPEFLTYFNYEAQQDKSGLPNDRFSAERPEGSISTLTIQRTEQRDSAMYRCASSLGGLRWEVYEQYFGPGTRLTVT.

The gene calls are TRBV12-5 and TRBJ1-3; D possibly corresponds to TRBD1 (5 bases). V was pared by 3 bases and J by 0 bases, with 15 bases between. CDR3 length equals 17 residues. Germline V gene sequence: CDR1 LGHNT, CDR2 FRNRAP. The CDR3 region is CASGLNPDGHSGNTIYF. The DNA for the CDR3 is TGTGCTAGTGGTTTAAACCCGGACGGACACTCTGGAAACACCATATATTTT.

The CDR3 spells CALHPTSGRGTYNEQFF. CDR3 bases: TGTGCCCTCCACCCGACTAGCGGGAGGGGAACCTACAATGAGCAGTTCTTC. This chain links TRBV30 with TRBJ2-1; TRBD2 matches 14 bases. Germline values: CDR1 GTSNPN, CDR2 SVGIG (reference sequence). Unmatched junction bases numbered 11, after V lost 8 bases and J lost 2 bases. The CDR3 contains 17 residues.

The chain joins TRBV7-9 to TRBJ2-7, with TRBD2 matching 10 bases. There are 17 residues in the CDR3. Germline V gene lookup returns CDR1 SEHNR and CDR2 FQNEAQ (reference sequence). The ends lost 3 bases at V and 4 bases at J; junction bases unmatched: 12. The CDR3 nucleotides read TGTGCCAGCAGCTTCGTAAGGGCTAGCGGGAGTAGGTACGAGCAGTACTTC. Amino acids: CASSFVRASGSRYEQYF.

The rearrangement uses TRBV7-7 and TRBJ2-7; the match to TRBD2 covers 7 bases. V was pared by 5 bases and J by 2 bases, with 9 bases of the junction left unmatched. In germline, CDR1 is SSHAT, CDR2 FNYEAQ (reference sequence). The CDR3 length is 15 residues. CDR3 coding DNA: TGTGCCAGCAGCCCTGGGGAGGGAATAGCCTACGAGCAGTACTTC. Translation: CASSPGEGIAYEQYF.

V usage is TRBV28 and J usage is TRBJ1-6; D possibly corresponds to TRBD1 (6 bases). This CDR3 comprises 14 residues. Looked up from germline, CDR1 is MDHEN and CDR2 is SYDVKM. V lost 5 bases and J 4 bases, leaving 9 bases between the germline ends. The CDR3 is CASSPTGYNSPLHF. In DNA form, the CDR3 reads TGTGCCAGCAGTCCGACAGGTTATAATTCACCCCTCCACTTT.

V is TRBV6-1 and J is TRBJ2-7, with 8 positions matching TRBD1. With 4 bases clipped from V and 2 bases from J, the junction kept 4 bases outside the gene matches. The germline gives CDR1 MNHNS, CDR2 SASEGT. The CDR3 extends over 14 amino acids. The DNA of the CDR3 is TGTGCCAGCAGTGGGGACAGGAGAACCTACGAGCAGTACTTC. Its translation is CASSGDRRTYEQYF.

This chain links TRBV15 with TRBJ2-7; 9 bases agree with TRBD1. The CDR3 has 15 residues. Germline-derived CDR1 and CDR2 are LNHNV and YYDKDF (reference sequence). With V trimmed by 0 bases and J by 7 bases, 7 bases remained unmatched. In DNA form, the CDR3 reads TGTGCCACCAGCAGAGAAGGGGACAGGGTCCGAGAGCAGTACTTC. Translated: CATSREGDRVREQYF.